Given below is one TCR beta chain in context. Its target is not known. TCRdb recomputed calls from the RT-PCR reads with MiXCR, one row per CDR3 protein. The table has about 23,000 distinct CDR3 sequences, roughly 80% seen once. This entry belongs to a study of yellow fever vaccine responses in identical twins. Study results and caveats: Twins' vaccine T cell responses reportedly seemed partly convergent and partly personalized.

Trimming shortened V by 0 bases and J by 3 bases, and 6 bases separated the two germline ends. This CDR3 is built from 14 residues. Germline CDR1 is DFQATT and CDR2 is SNEGSKA (reference sequence). This specimen was T cells from blood (PBMCs), unsorted or a sorted subset (not recorded which), taken before or after yellow fever vaccination (not recorded which). The receptor comes from a woman aged 18-29 years who received the yellow fever vaccine. The chain recombines TRBV20-1 with TRBJ1-6; D is unresolved. As DNA, the CDR3 is TGCAGTGCTAGAGATGCAGGCTATAATTCACCCCTCCACTTT. Translation gives CSARDAGYNSPLHF.